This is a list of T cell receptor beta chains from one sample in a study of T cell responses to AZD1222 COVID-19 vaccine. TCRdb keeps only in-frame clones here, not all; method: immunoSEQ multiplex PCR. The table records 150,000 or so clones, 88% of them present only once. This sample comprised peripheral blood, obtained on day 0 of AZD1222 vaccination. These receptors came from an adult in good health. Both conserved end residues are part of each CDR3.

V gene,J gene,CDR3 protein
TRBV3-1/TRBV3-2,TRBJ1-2,CASSQAFGQTYGYTF
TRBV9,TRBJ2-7,CASSVGTSPYEQYF
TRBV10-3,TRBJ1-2,CAISGDPGGTYGYTF
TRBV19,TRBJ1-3,CASSMVGQGASGNTIYF
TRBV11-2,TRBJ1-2,CASSLGGDNYGYTF
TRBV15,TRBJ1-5,CATSEDRARAQHF
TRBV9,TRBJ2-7,CASSERDRNEQYF
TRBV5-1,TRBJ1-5,CASSESGTNQPQHF
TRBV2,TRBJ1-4,CASIEGQRTNEKLFF
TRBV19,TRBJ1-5,CASSIDPRRPEHF
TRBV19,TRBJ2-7,CASRATGSSYEQYF
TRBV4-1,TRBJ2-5,CASSQIGETQYF
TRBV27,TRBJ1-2,CASSFRSAYGYTF
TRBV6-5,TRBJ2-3,CASSYSNRGLRDTQYF
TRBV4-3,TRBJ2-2,CASSLVGGSYNGELFF
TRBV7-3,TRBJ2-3,CASSLGDRAVTDTQYF
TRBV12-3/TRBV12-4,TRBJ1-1,CASISFMNTEAFF
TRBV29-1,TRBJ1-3,CSVEYTAGGNTIYF
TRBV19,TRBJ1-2,CASSIGGARIYGYTF
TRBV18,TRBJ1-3,CASSPPARSGNTIYF
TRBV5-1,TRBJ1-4,CASSLETVFLNEKLFF
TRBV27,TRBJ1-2,CASSPVGNYGYTF
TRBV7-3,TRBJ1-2,CASSLTVAGASEYGYTF
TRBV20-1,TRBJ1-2,CSASGGRNGYTF
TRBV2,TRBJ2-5,CASSLYQETQYF
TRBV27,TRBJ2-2,CASSPTGTGLSGELFF
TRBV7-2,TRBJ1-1,CASSKDRNTEAFF
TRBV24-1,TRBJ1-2,CATSDSPGQGQANYGYTF
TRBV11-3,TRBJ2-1,CASSGHSYNEQFF
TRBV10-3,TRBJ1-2,CAISESTGTGYTF
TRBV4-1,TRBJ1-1,CASSQTIVRGNTEAFF
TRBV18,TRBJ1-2,CASSPPYRDGYTF
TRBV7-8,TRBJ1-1,CASSREAGGTEAFF
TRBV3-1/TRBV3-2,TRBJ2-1,CASSMWGGGINEQFF
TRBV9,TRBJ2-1,CASSVTSGSYNEQFF
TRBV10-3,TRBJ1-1,CAISDPGHTEAFF
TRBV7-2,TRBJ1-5,CASSIQSGDQPQHF
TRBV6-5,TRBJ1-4,CASRGTATNEKLFF
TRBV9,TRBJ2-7,CASSVAGPSYEQYF
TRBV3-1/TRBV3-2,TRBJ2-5,CASSPSSRETQYF
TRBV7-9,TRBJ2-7,CASSRSSAEQYF
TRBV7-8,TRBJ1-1,CASTFGGTTDTEAFF
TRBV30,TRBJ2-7,CAWSRGFGEQYF
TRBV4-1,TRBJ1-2,CASSPWEDQLANGYTF
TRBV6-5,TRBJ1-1,CASSIDRGGNTEAFF
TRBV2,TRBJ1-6,CASSEAGYGNHF
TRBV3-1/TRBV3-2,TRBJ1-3,CAGPFFEPIPGNTIYF
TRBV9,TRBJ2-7,CASSVQGSGEQYF
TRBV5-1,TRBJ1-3,CASSLDGTGPYSGNTIYF